Sequencing of this T cell receptor (beta chain) was carried out in a study of T cell responses to AZD1222 COVID-19 vaccine. This clone has just one count. Antigen unknown. Study results and caveats: A reported finding is that nearly half of spike-specific TCRs target unmutated variant regions. Among the donors, most were white British and more were female, and clonal diversity was possibly underestimated. Receipt of two AZD1222 doses was followed by a rise in Spike-specific TCR breadth and depth.

The germline V gene encodes CDR1 SGHTS and CDR2 YDEGEE. Trimming cost V 2 bases and J 5 bases, with 11 bases left between them. The CDR3 consists of 14 residues. Sequencing used immunoSEQ multiplex PCR; TCRdb keeps in-frame clones, though not all of them. Of over 140,000 clones in the sample, 80% to 95% are singletons; the top ten hold 3% to 4.5%. This sequence joins TRBV5-8 and TRBJ2-4; D might be TRBD1 (6 bases). The source material was peripheral blood, sampled 28 days after the second AZD1222 dose. This sequence originates from an adult who received the AZD1222 COVID-19 vaccine. CDR3 sequence: CASSFWGRENIQYF. The CDR3 nucleotides read TGTGCCAGCAGCTTTTGGGGGCGAGAAAACATTCAGTACTTC.